This section outlines one TCR beta chain sequence together with its context. Its matching antigen is unknown. One frozen approximately 550,000-cell aliquot per fraction was sequenced. The data were obtained in a study of coeliac disease. Using immunoSEQ multiplex PCR, the repertoire was profiled, and TCRdb retains in-frame clones only, with some absent. The data hold 1,500 to 2,000 clones, with about two thirds observed a single time. The CDR3 covers 14 residues. Germline V gene sequence: CDR1 MGHRA, CDR2 YSYEKL. J was trimmed by 6 bases and V by 3 bases; bases with no gene match: 4. Study-level points and caveats: In active celiac disease, intraepithelial and lamina propria TRB and TRG repertoires were less clonal than controls. According to the authors, this method cannot detect gliadin-specific T cells in an unbiased way.

This chain links TRBV4-1 with TRBJ2-2, with 7 positions matching TRBD1. Sample: intraepithelial lymphocytes from the gut. The TCR sequence derives from a woman aged 45-65 years with celiac disease on a gluten-free diet. The CDR3 region has the DNA TGCGCCAGCAGCCATAGGACAGGTCCCGGGGAGCTGTTTTTT. It is translated as CASSHRTGPGELFF.